This TCR beta chain stems from a study of blood T cell repertoires in COVID-19 (dated by TCRdb to between 2020 and 2021). Broadly, across the study: Collaborator samples came from the United States, Italy and Spain and covered acute and convalescent phases of COVID-19. The material from the prospective study consisted of cDNA or gDNA derived from T cells, B-cell-depleted T cells, or PBMCs. The dataset comprised deeply sampled blood TCRbeta repertoires from subjects exposed to, actively infected with, or recovered from COVID-19. The samples were drawn from the first 160 participants of the ongoing ImmuneRACE study and from some 1,300 subjects provided by 6 global collaborators. The repertoires were released in a freely available public database meant as a resource for research on the immune response to SARS-CoV-2. Where available, HLA class I and class II types were obtained from metadata supplied by the sample provider rather than from assay-based typing. Nearly every sample came with metadata listing a de-identified subject ID, COVID-19 status, age in years and sex.

Concerning this clone: Its binding antigen is unknown. Per-base qualities were not stored, and no clone one base away is much larger.

The immunoSEQ Assay, a bias-controlled multiplex PCR, was used to amplify TCRbeta CDR3 regions from genomic DNA. The study's processing was this. Within the assay, amplification of reference gene primers was used to estimate how many nucleated cells each sample contained. Sequence reads were collapsed and filtered to measure the absolute abundance of every unique TCRbeta CDR3 rearrangement. For each sample, productive Simpson clonality was calculated by taking the square root of Simpson's diversity index across productive rearrangements. TCRdb limited this immuneACCESS table to in-frame rearrangements with V and J called. A share of clones is missing; checked studies link under half to unresolved V genes, and the rest is unexplained. That table is the source of V, J and clone size, and D and trimming were worked out from the DNA. The sample has about 270,000 clones on record, 82% of them singletons. Roughly 3% of the sample is held by the ten biggest clonotypes.

Each collaborating institution followed its own protocols to collect whole blood in K2EDTA tubes. Collaborator samples were shipped for TCRbeta analysis as frozen whole blood, isolated PBMCs, or DNA extracted from either sample type. Results the study describes overall, beyond this receptor: The quantity of clinical and demographic metadata differed by source and by participant and was supplied without curation.

CDR1 is given as SGHAT and CDR2 as FQNNGV, both from the germline V gene. Trimming costs V 1 base and J 7 bases, and their ends lie 14 bases apart. The cysteine opens and the phenylalanine closes a CDR3 of 14 amino acids. Only the CDR3 portion is preserved as DNA: 42 bases, with reading frame beginning at the first base. What was sequenced was peripheral blood. The source of this sequence is a woman between 18 and 30 years old with acute or convalescent COVID-19. The V gene is TRBV11-2 and the J gene is TRBJ2-7; the D region possibly corresponds to TRBD2 (7 bases align). The nucleotides are TGTGCCAGCAGCTTAGCTAGGGGGGGCTTAGAGCAGTACTTC. Its protein product is CASSLARGGLEQYF. When the CDR3 is completed using the reference TRBV11-2 and TRBJ2-7 genes on either side, the full variable domain is EAGVAQSPRYKIIEKRQSVAFWCNPISGHATLYWYQQILGQGPKLLIQFQNNGVVDDSQLPKDRFSAERLKGVDSTLKIQPAKLEDSAVYLCASSLARGGLEQYFGPGTRLTVT.